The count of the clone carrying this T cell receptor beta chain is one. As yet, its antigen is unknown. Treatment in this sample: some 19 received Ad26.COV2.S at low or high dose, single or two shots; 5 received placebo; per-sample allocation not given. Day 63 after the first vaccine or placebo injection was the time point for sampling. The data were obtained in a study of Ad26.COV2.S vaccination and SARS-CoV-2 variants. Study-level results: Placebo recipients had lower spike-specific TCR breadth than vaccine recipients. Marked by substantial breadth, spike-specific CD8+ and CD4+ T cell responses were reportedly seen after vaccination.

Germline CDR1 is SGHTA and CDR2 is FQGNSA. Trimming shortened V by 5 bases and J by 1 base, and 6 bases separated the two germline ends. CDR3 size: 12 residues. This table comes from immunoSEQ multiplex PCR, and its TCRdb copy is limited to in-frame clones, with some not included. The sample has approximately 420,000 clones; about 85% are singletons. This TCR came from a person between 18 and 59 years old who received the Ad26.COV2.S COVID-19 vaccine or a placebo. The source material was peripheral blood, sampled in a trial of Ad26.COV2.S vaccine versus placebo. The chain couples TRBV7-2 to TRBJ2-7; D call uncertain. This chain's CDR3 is CASSRVSYEQYF. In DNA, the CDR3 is TGTGCCAGCAGCCGGGTATCCTACGAGCAGTACTTC.